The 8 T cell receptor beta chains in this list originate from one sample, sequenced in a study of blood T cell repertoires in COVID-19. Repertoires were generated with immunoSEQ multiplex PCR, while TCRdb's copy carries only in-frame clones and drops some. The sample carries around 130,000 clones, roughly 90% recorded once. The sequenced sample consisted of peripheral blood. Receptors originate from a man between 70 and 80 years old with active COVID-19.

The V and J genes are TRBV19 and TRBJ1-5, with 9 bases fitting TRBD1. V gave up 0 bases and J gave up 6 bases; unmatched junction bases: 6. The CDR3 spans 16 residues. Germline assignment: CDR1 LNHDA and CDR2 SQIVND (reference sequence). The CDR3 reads CASSIDRGDRVQPQHF. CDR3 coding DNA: TGTGCCAGTAGTATAGATCGGGGGGACAGGGTTCAGCCCCAGCATTTT.

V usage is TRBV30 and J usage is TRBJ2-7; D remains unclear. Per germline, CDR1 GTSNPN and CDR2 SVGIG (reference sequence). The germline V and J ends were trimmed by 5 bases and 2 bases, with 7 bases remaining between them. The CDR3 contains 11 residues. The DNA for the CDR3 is TGTGCCTGGGGACCTACCTACGAGCAGTACTTC. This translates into CAWGPTYEQYF.

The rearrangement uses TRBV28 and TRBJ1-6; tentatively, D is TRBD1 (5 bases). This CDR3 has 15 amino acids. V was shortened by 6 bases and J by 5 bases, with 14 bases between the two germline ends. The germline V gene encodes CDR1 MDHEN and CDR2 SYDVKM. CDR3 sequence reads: CASRGGTEHNSPLHF. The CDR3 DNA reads TGTGCCAGCAGGGGGGGGACGGAACATAATTCACCCCTCCACTTT.

DNA of the CDR3: TGTGCCAGCAGCTTACTAGCGGGAGCGAGCACAGATACGCAGTATTTT. Residues: CASSLLAGASTDTQYF. J is TRBJ2-3 and V is TRBV7-3; TRBD2 matches at 10 bases. The CDR3 covers 16 residues. Germline V gene sequence: CDR1 SGHTA, CDR2 FQGTGA. The ends lost 2 bases at V and 0 bases at J; junction bases unmatched: 2. The whole variable domain, remainder taken from reference TRBV7-3 and TRBJ2-3, is GAGVSQTPSNKVTEKGKYVELRCDPISGHTALYWYRQSLGQGPEFLIYFQGTGAADDSGLPNDRFFAVRPEGSVSTLKIQRTERGDSAVYLCASSLLAGASTDTQYFGPGTRLTVL.

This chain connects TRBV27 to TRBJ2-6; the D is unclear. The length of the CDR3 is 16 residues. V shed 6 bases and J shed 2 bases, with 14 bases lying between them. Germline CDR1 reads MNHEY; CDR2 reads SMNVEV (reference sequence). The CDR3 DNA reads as TGTGCCAGCAGACCAACCGCCACGGCTGGGGCCAACGTCCTGACTTTC. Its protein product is CASRPTATAGANVLTF.

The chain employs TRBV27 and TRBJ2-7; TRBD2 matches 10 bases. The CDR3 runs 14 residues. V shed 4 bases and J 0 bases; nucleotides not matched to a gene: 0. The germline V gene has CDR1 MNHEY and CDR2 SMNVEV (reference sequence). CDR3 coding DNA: TGTGCCAGCAGTTCTAGCGGGAGCTCCTACGAGCAGTACTTC. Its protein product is CASSSSGSSYEQYF.

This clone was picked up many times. CDR3: CASSLFGITTLYNEQFF. CDR3 sequence (DNA): TGTGCCAGCAGTTTATTTGGCATTACCACCCTCTACAATGAGCAGTTCTTC. The chain recombines TRBV28 with TRBJ2-1; no firm D call. CDR3 length: 17 amino acids. The germline V gene has CDR1 MDHEN and CDR2 SYDVKM. Trimming stripped 1 base from V and 3 bases from J, with 16 bases between.

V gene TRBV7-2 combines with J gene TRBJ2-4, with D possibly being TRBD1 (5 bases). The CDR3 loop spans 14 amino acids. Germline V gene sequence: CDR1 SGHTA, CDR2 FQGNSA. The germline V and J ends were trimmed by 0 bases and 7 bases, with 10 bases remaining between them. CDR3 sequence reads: CASSLAAGSNIQYF. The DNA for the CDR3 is TGTGCCAGCAGCTTAGCGGCAGGGTCGAACATTCAGTACTTC.